The 30 T cell receptor beta chains presented below share a single source sample, sequenced in a study of shared clonotypes between healthy human individuals. Only in-frame clones appear in the TCRdb table, and some are missing; sequencing was by immunoSEQ multiplex PCR. The data show roughly 2.4 million clones, around 95% seen once. Material for sequencing was naive CD4+ T cells sorted from blood. Subset reported: CD45RA+ positively selected. Every receptor here comes from a man aged 18 to 29 in good health.

The rearrangement joins TRBV9 to TRBJ1-3, with 7 bases aligning to TRBD1. The CDR3 loop spans 17 amino acids. Trimming removed 3 bases from V and 0 bases from J; junction bases left unmatched: 9. CDR1 and CDR2 (germline): SGDLS, YYNGEE. The CDR3 spells CASSEGGTVSSGNTIYF. CDR3 in DNA: TGTGCCAGCAGCGAGGGGGGGACAGTAAGCTCTGGAAACACCATATATTTT.

V is TRBV10-3 and J is TRBJ2-7; 11 nucleotides align to TRBD1. V lost 4 bases, J lost 5 bases, and 7 bases stayed unmatched. The CDR3 is 15 residues long. Germline V gene lookup returns CDR1 ENHRY and CDR2 SYGVKD. CDR3: CAISASDRGPHEQYF. The CDR3 DNA reads TGTGCCATCAGTGCCTCGGACAGGGGGCCCCACGAGCAGTACTTC.

This clone has just one count. Distinct nucleotide sequences in the sample also encode this CDR3. The rearrangement uses TRBV6-5 and TRBJ1-1; D remains unclear. The V gene's germline CDR1 is MNHEY and CDR2 SVGAGI. V lost 6 bases to trimming and J lost 1 base, with 9 bases between them. The length of the CDR3 is 13 residues. The CDR3 DNA follows: TGTGCCAGCAGCCGGAGAGGGAACACTGAAGCTTTCTTT. This encodes CASSRRGNTEAFF.

This clone was detected once. This chain links TRBV4-1 with TRBJ2-5; D could derive from TRBD1 or TRBD2 (6 bases each). Deletions cut 0 bases from V and 5 bases from J, with 16 bases between. CDR3 size: 16 residues. CDR1 and CDR2 (germline): MGHRA, YSYEKL. The CDR3 DNA reads as TGCGCCAGCAGCCAAGATCGGTCCGTAGGGGGGGAGACCCAGTACTTC. Its protein is CASSQDRSVGGETQYF.

As regards this clone: The sample carries other DNA sequences with the same CDR3. The chain recombines TRBV5-1 with TRBJ2-1; 8 bases fit TRBD1. Trimming took 0 bases from V and 4 from J; bases not matched to a gene: 3. The CDR3 has 15 amino acids. CDR1 SGHRS and CDR2 YFSETQ come from the germline V gene. CDR3 in amino acids: CASSLEQGAYNEQFF. DNA for the CDR3: TGCGCCAGCAGCTTGGAGCAGGGGGCGTACAATGAGCAGTTCTTC.

As to this clone: The sample contains more than one DNA sequence encoding this CDR3. The chain has TRBV9 and TRBJ2-3; TRBD2 aligns across 9 bases. CDR1 and CDR2 (germline): SGDLS, YYNGEE. This CDR3 region has 15 residues. J gave up 3 bases and V 0 bases, and 2 bases lay outside the gene matches. CDR3 DNA: TGTGCCAGCAGCGTAGGCGGGGGGGCAACAGATACGCAGTATTTT. Its translation: CASSVGGGATDTQYF. The complete variable domain, with remaining parts taken from reference TRBV9 and TRBJ2-3, reads DSGVTQTPKHLITATGQRVTLRCSPRSGDLSVYWYQQSLDQGLQFLIQYYNGEERAKGNILERFSAQQFPDLHSELNLSSLELGDSALYFCASSVGGGATDTQYFGPGTRLTVL.

The table lists this clone with a count of one. The chain has TRBV7-2 and TRBJ2-2; 7 nucleotides line up with TRBD1. CDR1 and CDR2 from the germline V gene are SGHTA and FQGNSA. V shed 3 bases and J 4 bases; nucleotides not matched to a gene: 5. The CDR3 loop spans 15 amino acids. The CDR3 coding sequence is TGTGCCAGCAGCTTCACAGGGGTCGGCACCGGGGAGCTGTTTTTT. This gives the protein CASSFTGVGTGELFF.

The chain carries TRBV6-5 and TRBJ2-7; the D is unclear. The CDR3 is 16 residues long. The germline V gene has CDR1 MNHEY and CDR2 SVGAGI. The V gene lost 3 bases and the J gene lost 5 bases, with 20 bases spanning the gap. The CDR3 DNA sequence: TGTGCCAGCAGTTATAATCCCCGCCCGGCCGCCAACGAGCAGTACTTC. Its translation: CASSYNPRPAANEQYF.

Remarks on this clone: The sample carries other DNA sequences with the same CDR3. V usage is TRBV5-6 and J usage is TRBJ1-2; 7 bases line up with TRBD1. From germline, CDR1 is SGHDT and CDR2 YYEEEE. With V trimmed by 4 bases and J by 2 bases, 5 bases remained unmatched. The CDR3 totals 14 residues. This chain's CDR3 is CASSPGQVNYGYTF. The CDR3, as DNA: TGTGCCAGCAGCCCCGGACAGGTAAACTATGGCTACACCTTC. Combining the CDR3 with reference TRBV5-6 and TRBJ1-2 gives the whole variable domain DAGVTQSPTHLIKTRGQQVTLRCSPKSGHDTVSWYQQALGQGPQFIFQYYEEEERQRGNFPDRFSGHQFPNYSSELNVNALLLGDSALYLCASSPGQVNYGYTFGSGTRLTVV.

The CDR3 sequence: CASSVTQGTNEKLFF. CDR3 nucleotides: TGTGCCAGCAGTGTTACTCAGGGAACTAATGAAAAACTGTTTTTT. V usage is TRBV2 and J usage is TRBJ1-4; perhaps TRBD1 as D (5 bases). CDR3 length: 15 amino acids. CDR1 is SNHLY, CDR2 FYNNEI, per germline. V shed 4 bases and J shed 1 base, with 10 bases lying between them. Supplemented by reference TRBV2 and TRBJ1-4, the full variable domain reads EPEVTQTPSHQVTQMGQEVILRCVPISNHLYFYWYRQILGQKVEFLVSFYNNEISEKSEIFDDQFSVERPDGSNFTLKIRSTKLEDSAMYFCASSVTQGTNEKLFFGSGTQLSVL.

The CDR3 DNA reads TGTGCCAGCAGCTCGATGGAGACGGCCCACTTGAACACTGAAGCTTTCTTT. Translating gives CASSSMETAHLNTEAFF. This sequence joins TRBV7-9 and TRBJ1-1; D is undetermined. V lost 4 bases to trimming and J lost 0 bases, with 18 bases between them. This CDR3 contains 17 residues. The germline V gene has CDR1 SEHNR and CDR2 FQNEAQ (reference sequence).

The chain couples TRBV7-2 to TRBJ2-1, with TRBD2 as a possible D gene (5 bases). Germline V lookup: CDR1 SGHTA, CDR2 FQGNSA. Trimming shortened V by 4 bases and J by 6 bases, and 16 bases separated the two germline ends. This CDR3 region has 15 residues. CDR3 sequence reads: CASSYSRGVGNEQFF. CDR3 nucleotides: TGTGCCAGCAGCTATTCCCGGGGAGTAGGCAATGAGCAGTTCTTC.

The rearrangement uses TRBV10-2 and TRBJ2-5; 13 nucleotides agree with TRBD2. This CDR3 is built from 20 residues. Germline lookup yields CDR1 WSHSY and CDR2 SAAADI. Trimming took 4 bases from V and 2 from J; bases not matched to a gene: 16. The CDR3 nucleotides are TGCGCCAGCAGTGTGAGTAGGGGACTAGCGGGGCGAGACTTACAAGAGACCCAGTACTTC. It translates to CASSVSRGLAGRDLQETQYF.

The table lists this clone with a count of one. The chain combines TRBV28 with TRBJ1-5, with 10 bases matching TRBD1. Trimming at V came to 7 bases and at J to 0 bases, leaving 9 bases not matched to a gene. Germline loops: CDR1 MDHEN, CDR2 SYDVKM. This CDR3 spans 17 amino acids. This chain's CDR3 is CASTLWDRGSSNQPQHF. The CDR3 bases are TGTGCCAGCACCCTGTGGGACAGGGGATCTAGCAATCAGCCCCAGCATTTT. Filled out from reference TRBV28 and TRBJ1-5, the complete variable domain reads DVKVTQSSRYLVKRTGEKVFLECVQDMDHENMFWYRQDPGLGLRLIYFSYDVKMKEKGDIPEGYSVSREKKERFSLILESASTNQTSMYLCASTLWDRGSSNQPQHFGDGTRLSIL.

Comments on this clone: The sample contains more than one DNA sequence encoding this CDR3. The V call is TRBV11-2, the J call TRBJ2-5; TRBD1 matches 7 bases. The trim removed 0 bases at V and 2 bases at J, leaving 3 bases unmatched. Per the germline V gene, CDR1 is SGHAT and CDR2 is FQNNGV. The CDR3 extends over 15 amino acids. CDR3 amino acids: CASSLDGTDQETQYF. In nucleotides, the CDR3 is TGTGCCAGCAGCTTAGATGGGACAGATCAAGAGACCCAGTACTTC.

For this clone: Different DNA sequences within this sample yield the same CDR3. This chain joins TRBV9 and TRBJ2-3; no clear D gene. V was cut by 2 bases and J by 2 bases, with 12 bases left in between. Germline lookup yields CDR1 SGDLS and CDR2 YYNGEE. CDR3 size: 15 residues. The CDR3 loop is CASSVDGSTTDTQYF. The CDR3 DNA sequence: TGTGCCAGCAGCGTGGACGGAAGCACCACAGATACGCAGTATTTT.

On this clone: Other DNA variants within this sample encode the same CDR3. The V call is TRBV30, the J call TRBJ2-1, with D hard to call. Per the germline V gene, CDR1 is GTSNPN and CDR2 is SVGIG (reference sequence). V was pared by 0 bases and J by 7 bases, with 4 bases between. This CDR3 is 11 amino acids long. The CDR3 reads CAWSVGNEQFF. The CDR3 DNA reads TGTGCCTGGAGTGTAGGGAATGAGCAGTTCTTC.

V and J are TRBV5-4 and TRBJ1-4, with TRBD1 matching 7 bases. Germline V gene sequence: CDR1 SGHNT, CDR2 YYREEE (reference sequence). The CDR3 covers 16 residues. V dropped 0 bases and J dropped 3; count of bases not matched to a gene: 5. The CDR3 loop is CASSLAWGQPNEKLFF. In nucleotides, the CDR3 is TGTGCCAGCAGCTTGGCCTGGGGACAGCCTAATGAAAAACTGTTTTTT.

The chain recombines TRBV9 with TRBJ2-5, with D uncertain. The CDR3 loop spans 15 amino acids. Germline CDR1 reads SGDLS; CDR2 reads YYNGEE. The V gene lost 0 bases and the J gene lost 2 bases, with 11 bases spanning the gap. CDR3 in amino acids: CASSVVPGHQETQYF. CDR3 DNA: TGTGCCAGCAGCGTAGTACCCGGGCATCAAGAGACCCAGTACTTC.

This clone was counted once. The chain links TRBV28 to TRBJ1-3; D is undetermined. Trimming stripped 2 bases from V and 0 bases from J, with 8 bases between. CDR1 and CDR2 (germline): MDHEN, SYDVKM. The CDR3 totals 15 residues. CDR3 in amino acids: CASSLRVHSGNTIYF. The DNA of the CDR3 is TGTGCCAGCAGTTTAAGGGTACACTCTGGAAACACCATATATTTT. The entire variable domain, with the rest obtained from reference TRBV28 and TRBJ1-3, is as follows: DVKVTQSSRYLVKRTGEKVFLECVQDMDHENMFWYRQDPGLGLRLIYFSYDVKMKEKGDIPEGYSVSREKKERFSLILESASTNQTSMYLCASSLRVHSGNTIYFGEGSWLTVV.

The chain employs TRBV18 and TRBJ2-7, with 9 bases aligning to TRBD1. The V gene's germline CDR1 is KGHSH and CDR2 LQKENI. After removal of 6 bases from V and 6 bases from J, the junction contained 18 bases not matched to a gene. The CDR3 spans 17 residues. CDR3 sequence: CASSPGTGNPPWGEQYF. The CDR3 DNA sequence: TGTGCCAGCTCTCCCGGGACAGGGAACCCTCCATGGGGCGAGCAGTACTTC.

V gene TRBV2 combines with J gene TRBJ2-7; D may be TRBD2 (6 bases). This CDR3 has 12 residues. Germline lookup yields CDR1 SNHLY and CDR2 FYNNEI. Trimming left V 7 bases short and J 3 bases short, with 10 bases between. The CDR3 DNA is TGTGCCAGCAAGGGACTTGGCTACGAGCAGTACTTC. This translates into CASKGLGYEQYF. Full variable domain (outside the CDR3, taken from reference TRBV2 and TRBJ2-7): EPEVTQTPSHQVTQMGQEVILRCVPISNHLYFYWYRQILGQKVEFLVSFYNNEISEKSEIFDDQFSVERPDGSNFTLKIRSTKLEDSAMYFCASKGLGYEQYFGPGTRLTVT.

The chain couples TRBV30 to TRBJ2-3, with TRBD1 identical over 10 bases. Germline V gene lookup returns CDR1 GTSNPN and CDR2 SVGIG (reference sequence). V lost 0 bases and J lost 0; bases outside the gene matches: 3. The CDR3 runs to 16 residues. CDR3 in amino acids: CAWSVGQGDSTDTQYF. The CDR3 nucleotides are TGTGCCTGGAGTGTAGGACAGGGGGATAGCACAGATACGCAGTATTTT.

This clone appeared once. The chain links TRBV7-2 to TRBJ1-1; D uncertain. V was clipped by 4 bases and J by 10 bases, with 13 bases between them. The CDR3 is 12 residues long. Germline V gene sequence: CDR1 SGHTA, CDR2 FQGNSA. The CDR3 region is CASSSNPGVAFF. CDR3 bases: TGTGCCAGCAGCTCAAATCCCGGTGTAGCTTTCTTT.

This clone was seen just once. The CDR3 DNA follows: TGTGCCAGCAGCCGAGGGACCAATCAGCCCCAGCATTTT. Protein product: CASSRGTNQPQHF. The chain employs TRBV6-5 and TRBJ1-5, with D possibly matching TRBD1 (5 bases). This CDR3 spans 13 amino acids. Trimming removed 6 bases from V and 3 bases from J, with 9 bases in between. Germline CDR1 is MNHEY and CDR2 is SVGAGI.

V usage is TRBV14 and J usage is TRBJ1-4; the D is unclear. CDR3 size: 12 residues. Germline loops: CDR1 SGHDN, CDR2 FVKESK. The ends were cut back, 3 bases at V and 11 bases at J, with 10 bases in the middle. The CDR3 spells CASSHAGRKLFF. CDR3 coding DNA: TGTGCCAGCAGCCATGCTGGAAGGAAACTGTTTTTT.

Of note for this clone: The identical CDR3 is also encoded by other nucleotide sequences in the sample. This chain connects TRBV5-1 to TRBJ2-1; no firm D call. Per the germline V gene, CDR1 is SGHRS and CDR2 is YFSETQ. V was trimmed by 0 bases and J by 0 bases, leaving 10 bases between them. The CDR3 length is 16 residues. The CDR3 nucleotides read TGCGCCAGCAGCTTGGCCGGAGACCTCTCCTACAATGAGCAGTTCTTC. The encoded protein is CASSLAGDLSYNEQFF.

The chain employs TRBV2 and TRBJ2-7, with D maybe TRBD1 (6 bases). This CDR3 is 13 amino acids long. CDR1 is SNHLY, CDR2 FYNNEI, per germline. The germline V and J ends were trimmed by 6 bases and 1 base, with 10 bases remaining between them. The CDR3 spells CASRERGSYEQYF. CDR3 DNA sequence: TGTGCCAGCAGGGAAAGGGGGTCCTACGAGCAGTACTTC.

Here the CDR3 reads CASSPGQGNSPLHF. The CDR3 region has the DNA TGTGCCAGCAGTCCGGGACAGGGGAATTCACCCCTCCACTTT. V is TRBV27 and J is TRBJ1-6, with 10 bases aligning to TRBD1. This CDR3 region has 14 residues. Germline V gene lookup returns CDR1 MNHEY and CDR2 SMNVEV (reference sequence). J gave up 7 bases and V 5 bases, and 2 bases lay outside the gene matches.

The V call is TRBV9, the J call TRBJ2-1; D call uncertain. V dropped 0 bases and J dropped 7 bases, with 11 bases sitting between them. Germline CDR1 reads SGDLS; CDR2 reads YYNGEE. The CDR3 sequence is 14 residues long. Here the CDR3 reads CASSVVAERNEQFF. The CDR3 DNA sequence: TGTGCCAGCAGCGTAGTTGCAGAGCGAAATGAGCAGTTCTTC.